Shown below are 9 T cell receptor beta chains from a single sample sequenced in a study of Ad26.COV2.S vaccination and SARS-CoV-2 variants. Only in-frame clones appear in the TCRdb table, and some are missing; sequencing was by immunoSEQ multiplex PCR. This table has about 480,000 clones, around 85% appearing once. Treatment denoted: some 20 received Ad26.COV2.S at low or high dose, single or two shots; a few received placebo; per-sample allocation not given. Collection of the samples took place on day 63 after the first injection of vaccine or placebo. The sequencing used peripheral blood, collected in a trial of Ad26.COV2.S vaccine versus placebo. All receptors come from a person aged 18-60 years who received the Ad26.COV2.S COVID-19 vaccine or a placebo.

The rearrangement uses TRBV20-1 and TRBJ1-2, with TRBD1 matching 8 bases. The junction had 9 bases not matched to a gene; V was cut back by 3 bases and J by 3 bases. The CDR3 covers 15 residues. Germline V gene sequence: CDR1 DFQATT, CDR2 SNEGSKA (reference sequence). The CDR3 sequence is CSASSAGGVYYGYTF. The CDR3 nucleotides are TGCAGTGCTAGTTCAGCAGGGGGCGTTTACTATGGCTACACCTTC.

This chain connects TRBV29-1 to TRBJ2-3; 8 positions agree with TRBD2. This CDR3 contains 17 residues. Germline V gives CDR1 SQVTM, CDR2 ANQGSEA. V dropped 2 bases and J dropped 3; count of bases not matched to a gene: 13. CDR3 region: CSVETGRGAGVTDTQYF. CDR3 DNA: TGCAGCGTTGAAACGGGTAGGGGAGCGGGGGTTACAGATACGCAGTATTTT.

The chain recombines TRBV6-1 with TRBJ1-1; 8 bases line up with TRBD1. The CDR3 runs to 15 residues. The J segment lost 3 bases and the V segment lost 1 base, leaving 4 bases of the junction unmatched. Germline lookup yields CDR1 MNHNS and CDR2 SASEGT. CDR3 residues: CASSEGTGGDTEAFF. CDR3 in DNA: TGTGCCAGCAGTGAAGGAACAGGGGGGGACACTGAAGCTTTCTTT.

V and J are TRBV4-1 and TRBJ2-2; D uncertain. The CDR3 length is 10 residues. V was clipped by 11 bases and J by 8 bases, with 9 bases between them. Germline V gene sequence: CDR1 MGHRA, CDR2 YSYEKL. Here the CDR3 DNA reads TGCGCCGTCCCTTCGGGGGAGCTGTTTTTT. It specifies CAVPSGELFF.

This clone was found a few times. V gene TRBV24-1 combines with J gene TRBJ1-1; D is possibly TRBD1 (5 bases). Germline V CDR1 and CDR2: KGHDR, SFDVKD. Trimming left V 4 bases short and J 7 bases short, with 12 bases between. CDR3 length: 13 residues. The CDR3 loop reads CATSDLGTDEAFF. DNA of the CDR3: TGTGCCACCAGTGACCTCGGGACGGATGAAGCTTTCTTT.

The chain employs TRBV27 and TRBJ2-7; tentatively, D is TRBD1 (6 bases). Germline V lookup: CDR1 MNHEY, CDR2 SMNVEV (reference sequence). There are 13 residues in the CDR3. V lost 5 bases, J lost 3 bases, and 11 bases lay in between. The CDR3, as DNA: TGTGCCAGCAGTAATCCGGGACACTACGAGCAGTACTTC. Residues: CASSNPGHYEQYF.

In nucleotides, the CDR3 is TGTGCCAGCAGTTTTAAACATACGAACACTGAAGCTTTCTTT. Translating gives CASSFKHTNTEAFF. This chain connects TRBV27 to TRBJ1-1; D gene ambiguous. CDR1 MNHEY and CDR2 SMNVEV come from the germline V gene (reference sequence). Trimming left V 3 bases short and J 1 base short, with 9 bases between. This CDR3 spans 14 amino acids.

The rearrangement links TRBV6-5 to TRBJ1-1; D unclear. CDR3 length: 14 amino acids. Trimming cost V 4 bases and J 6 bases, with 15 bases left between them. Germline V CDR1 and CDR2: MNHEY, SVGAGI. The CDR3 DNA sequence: TGTGCCAGCAGTTTGGTAAAAGGCAGATCTGAAGCTTTCTTT. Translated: CASSLVKGRSEAFF.

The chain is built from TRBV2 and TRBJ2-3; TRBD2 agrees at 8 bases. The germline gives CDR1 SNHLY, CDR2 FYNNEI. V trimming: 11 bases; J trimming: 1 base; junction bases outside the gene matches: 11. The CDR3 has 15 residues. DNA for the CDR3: TGTGCCGGTACCGCGGGAGGCGGCCGCACAGATACGCAGTATTTT. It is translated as CAGTAGGGRTDTQYF.